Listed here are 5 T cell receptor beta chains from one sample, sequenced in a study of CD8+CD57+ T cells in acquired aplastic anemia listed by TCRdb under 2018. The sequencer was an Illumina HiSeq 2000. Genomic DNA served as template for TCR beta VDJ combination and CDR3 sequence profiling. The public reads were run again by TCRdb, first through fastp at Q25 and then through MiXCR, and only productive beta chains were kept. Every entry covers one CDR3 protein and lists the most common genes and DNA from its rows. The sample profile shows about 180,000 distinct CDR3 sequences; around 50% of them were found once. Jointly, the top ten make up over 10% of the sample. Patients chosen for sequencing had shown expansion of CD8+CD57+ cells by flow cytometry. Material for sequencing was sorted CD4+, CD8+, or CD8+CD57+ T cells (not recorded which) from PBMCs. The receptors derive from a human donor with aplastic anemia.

CDR3 sequence reads: CAAKTSYLEAFF. As DNA, the CDR3 is TGTGCCGCCAAGACGTCCTACCTTGAAGCTTTCTTT. V is TRBV19 and J is TRBJ1-1; no clear D gene. Trimming pared 11 bases from V and 7 bases from J, leaving 17 bases between. CDR3 size: 12 residues. Germline CDR1 reads LNHDA; CDR2 reads SQIVND (reference sequence).

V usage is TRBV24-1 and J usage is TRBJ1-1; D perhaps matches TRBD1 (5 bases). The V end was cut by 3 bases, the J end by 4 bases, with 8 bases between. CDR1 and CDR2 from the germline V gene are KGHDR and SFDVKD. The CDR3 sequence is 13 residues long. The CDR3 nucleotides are TGTGCCACCAGTGATAGGGGCTCCACTGAAGCTTTCTTT. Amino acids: CATSDRGSTEAFF.

The CDR3: CASSLSDYSYNEQFF. The DNA for the CDR3 is TGTGCCAGCAGCCTTTCAGACTACTCCTACAATGAGCAGTTCTTC. V gene TRBV11-2 combines with J gene TRBJ2-1, with a weak D call TRBD2 (5 bases). V was pared by 5 bases and J by 0 bases, with 11 bases between. This CDR3 has 15 amino acids. In germline, CDR1 is SGHAT, CDR2 FQNNGV.

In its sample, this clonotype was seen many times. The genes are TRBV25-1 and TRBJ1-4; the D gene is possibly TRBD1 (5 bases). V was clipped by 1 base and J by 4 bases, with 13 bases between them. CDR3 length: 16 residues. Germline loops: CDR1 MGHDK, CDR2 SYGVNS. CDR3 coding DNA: TGTGCCAGCAGTGAATGGGTGGCAGGGAGTAATGAAAAACTGTTTTTT. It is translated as CASSEWVAGSNEKLFF.

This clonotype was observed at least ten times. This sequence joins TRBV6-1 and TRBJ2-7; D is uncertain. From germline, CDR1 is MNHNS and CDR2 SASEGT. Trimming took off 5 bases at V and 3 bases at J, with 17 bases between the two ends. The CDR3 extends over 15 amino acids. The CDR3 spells CASSPRSPDLYEQYF. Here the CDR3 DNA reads TGTGCCAGCAGTCCGCGGTCACCTGACCTCTACGAGCAGTACTTC.